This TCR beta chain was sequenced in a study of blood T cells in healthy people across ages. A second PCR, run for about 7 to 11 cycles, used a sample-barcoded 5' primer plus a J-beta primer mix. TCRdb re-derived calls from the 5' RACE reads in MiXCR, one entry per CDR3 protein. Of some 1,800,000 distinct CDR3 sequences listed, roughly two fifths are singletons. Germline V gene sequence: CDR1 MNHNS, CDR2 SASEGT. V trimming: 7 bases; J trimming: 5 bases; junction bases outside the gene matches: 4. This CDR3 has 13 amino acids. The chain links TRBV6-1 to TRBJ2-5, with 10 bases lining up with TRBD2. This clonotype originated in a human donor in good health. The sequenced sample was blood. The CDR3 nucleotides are TGTGCCAGCACCGGGACTAGCGTGGAGACCCAGTACTTC. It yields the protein CASTGTSVETQYF.